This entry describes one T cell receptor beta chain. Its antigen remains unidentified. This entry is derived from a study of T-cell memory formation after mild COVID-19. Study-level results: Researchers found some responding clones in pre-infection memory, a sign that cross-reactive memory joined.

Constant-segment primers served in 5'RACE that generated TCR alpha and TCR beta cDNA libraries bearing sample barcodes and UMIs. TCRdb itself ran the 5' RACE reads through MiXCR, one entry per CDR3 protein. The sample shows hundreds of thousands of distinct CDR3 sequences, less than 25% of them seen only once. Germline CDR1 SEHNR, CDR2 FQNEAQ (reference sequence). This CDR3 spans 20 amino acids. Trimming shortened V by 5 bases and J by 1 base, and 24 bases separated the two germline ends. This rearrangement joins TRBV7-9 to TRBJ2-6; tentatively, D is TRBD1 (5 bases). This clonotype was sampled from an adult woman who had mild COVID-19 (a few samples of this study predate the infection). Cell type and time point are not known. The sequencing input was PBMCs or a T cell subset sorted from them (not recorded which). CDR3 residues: CASSMVRLQGSISGANVLTF. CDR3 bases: TGTGCCAGCAGCATGGTTCGGCTCCAGGGATCAATATCTGGGGCCAACGTCCTGACTTTC.